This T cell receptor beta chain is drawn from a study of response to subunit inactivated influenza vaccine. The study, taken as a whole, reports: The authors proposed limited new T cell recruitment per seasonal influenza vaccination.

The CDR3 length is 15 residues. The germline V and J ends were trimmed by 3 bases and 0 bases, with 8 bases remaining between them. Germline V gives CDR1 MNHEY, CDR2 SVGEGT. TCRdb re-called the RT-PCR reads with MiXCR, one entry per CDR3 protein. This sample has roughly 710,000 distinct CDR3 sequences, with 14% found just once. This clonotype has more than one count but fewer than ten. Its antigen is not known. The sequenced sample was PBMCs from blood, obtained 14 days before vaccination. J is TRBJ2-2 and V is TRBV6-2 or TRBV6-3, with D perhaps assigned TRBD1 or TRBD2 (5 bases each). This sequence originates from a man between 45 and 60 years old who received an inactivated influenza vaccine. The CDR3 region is CASSYTGPNTGELFF. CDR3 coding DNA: TGTGCCAGCAGTTATACGGGACCGAACACCGGGGAGCTGTTTTTT.